The 27 T cell receptor beta chains in this list originate from one sample, sequenced in a study of response to subunit inactivated influenza vaccine. TCRdb re-derived calls from the RT-PCR reads in MiXCR, one entry per CDR3 protein. Of hundreds of thousands of distinct CDR3 sequences in the sample, about 14% were seen once. The sample consisted of PBMCs from blood, taken roughly 2 weeks before vaccination. The receptors were gathered from a man aged 50 or older who received an inactivated influenza vaccine.

A few counts support this clonotype. The rearrangement uses TRBV7-8 and TRBJ1-1, with TRBD1 matching 8 bases. The CDR3 sequence is 16 residues long. V shed 5 bases, J shed 0 bases, and the junction held 8 bases outside the gene matches. Germline CDR1 SGHVS, CDR2 FQNEAQ. DNA of the CDR3: TGTGCCAGCAGCAAGGACAGGGTGGGGATGAACACTGAAGCTTTCTTT. This codes for CASSKDRVGMNTEAFF.

This clonotype occurred a few times. The J gene is TRBJ1-4, the V gene TRBV4-2; TRBD1 is a possible D gene (5 bases). The CDR3 is 16 amino acids. Per germline, CDR1 LGHNA and CDR2 YNFKEQ. V was trimmed by 0 bases and J by 4 bases, leaving 12 bases between them. CDR3 loop: CASSQDLQARNEKLFF. The CDR3 nucleotides read TGTGCCAGCAGCCAAGATCTACAGGCTCGTAATGAAAAACTGTTTTTT.

The chain is built from TRBV2 and TRBJ2-3, with 14 bases identical to TRBD2. Germline CDR1 is SNHLY and CDR2 is FYNNEI. The CDR3 is 16 residues long. The J segment lost 5 bases and the V segment lost 8 bases, leaving 9 bases of the junction unmatched. CDR3 sequence reads: CASDRSGLAGGDTQYF. For the CDR3, the DNA is TGTGCCAGCGACCGGTCAGGACTAGCGGGAGGAGATACGCAGTATTTT.

This clonotype was seen a few times. The V gene is TRBV11-2, the J gene TRBJ2-1; D not certain. The CDR3 is 14 amino acids. V was trimmed by 4 bases and J by 2 bases, leaving 9 bases between them. The germline V gene encodes CDR1 SGHAT and CDR2 FQNNGV. CDR3 amino acids: CASSSQATYNEQFF. CDR3 DNA: TGTGCCAGCAGCTCCCAAGCTACCTACAATGAGCAGTTCTTC.

V usage is TRBV5-1 and J usage is TRBJ2-5; the match to TRBD1 covers 7 bases. CDR1 SGHRS and CDR2 YFSETQ come from the germline V gene. The CDR3 sequence is 13 residues long. V gave up 3 bases and J gave up 6 bases; unmatched junction bases: 5. CDR3 region: CASSSETGKTQYF. The CDR3 DNA reads as TGCGCCAGCAGCTCAGAGACAGGGAAGACCCAGTACTTC.

This clonotype was observed a handful of times. The chain recombines TRBV4-3 with TRBJ1-4; 11 bases align to TRBD1. V shed 2 bases, J shed 7 bases, and the junction held 6 bases outside the gene matches. Germline-derived CDR1 and CDR2 are LGHNA and YSLEER. This CDR3 contains 16 residues. CDR3 protein: CASSQPRTGGIEKLFF. The CDR3 bases are TGCGCCAGCAGCCAACCGAGGACAGGGGGCATTGAAAAACTGTTTTTT.

This clonotype showed up many times. This chain joins TRBV12-3 or TRBV12-4 and TRBJ1-1; D might be TRBD1 (6 bases). The CDR3 covers 17 residues. The V and J ends lost 5 bases and 4 bases respectively, with 23 bases between them. CDR3 bases: TGTGCCAGCAGTGACACAGGGCGGGGTGCGATAAGCACTGAAGCTTTCTTT. Translating it yields CASSDTGRGAISTEAFF.

The rearrangement joins TRBV29-1 to TRBJ2-2; 7 nucleotides align to TRBD2. The germline gives CDR1 SQVTM, CDR2 ANQGSEA. Unmatched junction bases numbered 9, after V lost 7 bases and J lost 4 bases. The CDR3 loop spans 14 amino acids. The CDR3 region is CSALGGSITGELFF. CDR3 sequence (DNA): TGCAGCGCCCTAGGCGGGAGCATCACCGGGGAGCTGTTTTTT.

The chain joins TRBV9 to TRBJ2-1; the D is unclear. Germline-derived CDR1 and CDR2 are SGDLS and YYNGEE. This CDR3 has 14 amino acids. The V gene lost 0 bases and the J gene lost 5 bases, with 9 bases spanning the gap. The CDR3 sequence: CASSVGRDHNEQFF. The CDR3 nucleotides are TGTGCCAGCAGCGTAGGTAGAGACCACAATGAGCAGTTCTTC.

CDR3 protein: CASSQEGGRGDTQYF. The CDR3 nucleotides read TGCGCCAGCAGCCAAGAAGGCGGGAGAGGCGATACGCAGTATTTT. The J gene is TRBJ2-3, the V gene TRBV4-3; 7 nucleotides match TRBD2. The length of the CDR3 is 15 residues. The V gene end was trimmed by 0 bases and the J gene end by 6 bases; junction bases not matched to a gene: 6. Germline values: CDR1 LGHNA, CDR2 YSLEER.

J is TRBJ2-7 and V is TRBV2; possible D gene TRBD1, 5 bases. From germline, CDR1 is SNHLY and CDR2 FYNNEI. V shed 9 bases and J shed 2 bases, with 11 bases lying between them. This CDR3 has 12 residues. The CDR3 DNA reads as TGTGCCAGGCAGACAGAAACCTACGAGCAGTACTTC. This encodes CARQTETYEQYF.

J is TRBJ2-7 and V is TRBV7-2, with 11 positions matching TRBD2. J gave up 5 bases and V 2 bases, and 5 bases lay outside the gene matches. CDR1 is SGHTA, CDR2 FQGNSA, per germline. CDR3 length: 15 residues. The CDR3: CASSLIAGGPHEQYF. CDR3 sequence (DNA): TGTGCCAGCAGCTTAATAGCGGGGGGGCCCCACGAGCAGTACTTC.

This clonotype was seen a few times. The chain links TRBV10-3 to TRBJ2-2; D unclear. V was clipped by 0 bases and J by 1 base, with 6 bases between them. The CDR3 extends over 15 amino acids. Per germline, CDR1 ENHRY and CDR2 SYGVKD. The CDR3 spells CAISESRRNTGELFF. The CDR3 DNA reads as TGTGCCATCAGTGAGTCTAGACGGAACACCGGGGAGCTGTTTTTT.

This clonotype has ten or more counts. This rearrangement joins TRBV6-1 to TRBJ2-7, with 7 bases identical to TRBD1. The V segment lost 6 bases and the J segment 4 bases; nucleotides outside the gene matches: 6. Per the germline V gene, CDR1 is MNHNS and CDR2 is SASEGT. This CDR3 is 13 amino acids long. The CDR3 DNA follows: TGTGCCAGCAGCCCCGACAGGGAATACGAGCAGTACTTC. It specifies CASSPDREYEQYF.

This clonotype has at least ten counts. The J gene is TRBJ1-1, the V gene TRBV27, with 7 bases matching TRBD1. J lost 5 bases, V lost 1 base, and 4 bases had no gene match. Germline V CDR1 and CDR2: MNHEY, SMNVEV (reference sequence). The CDR3 has 14 amino acids. The chain's CDR3 is CASSLWGTETEAFF. In DNA form, the CDR3 reads TGTGCCAGCAGTTTATGGGGGACAGAGACTGAAGCTTTCTTT.

This clonotype was recorded many times. V gene TRBV5-1 combines with J gene TRBJ1-5; no clear D gene. CDR3 length equals 13 residues. Trimming removed 5 bases from V and 5 bases from J, with 11 bases in between. Per germline, CDR1 SGHRS and CDR2 YFSETQ. CDR3 residues: CASSPDGDQPQHF. The CDR3 DNA reads TGCGCCAGCAGTCCGGACGGAGATCAGCCCCAGCATTTT.

This clonotype was detected only a few times. This rearrangement joins TRBV10-3 to TRBJ2-1, with 10 bases lining up with TRBD2. V was clipped by 3 bases and J by 4 bases; unmatched bases: 6. CDR1 is ENHRY and CDR2 is SYGVKD in the germline V gene. This CDR3 comprises 16 residues. The CDR3 sequence: CAISEGTSGAYNEQFF. DNA of the CDR3: TGTGCCATCAGTGAAGGAACTAGCGGGGCTTACAATGAGCAGTTCTTC.

The CDR3 DNA sequence: TGTGCCATCAGTGACGTGGGGGACGGGCAGTACTTC. It yields the protein CAISDVGDGQYF. The chain has TRBV10-3 and TRBJ2-7, with D perhaps being TRBD1 or TRBD2 (5 bases each). Looked up from germline, CDR1 is ENHRY and CDR2 is SYGVKD. This CDR3 is 12 amino acids long. Trimming left V 3 bases short and J 9 bases short, with 12 bases between.

Of note for this clonotype: This clone may be a read error of a much larger clone one base away. The V call is TRBV7-6, the J call TRBJ2-1; 10 bases map to TRBD2. The CDR3 sequence is 15 residues long. Per the germline V gene, CDR1 is SGHVS and CDR2 is FNYEAQ. The CDR3 here is CANSLRAGGYNEQFF. CDR3 bases: TGTGCCAACAGCTTGAGAGCGGGAGGGTACAATGAGCAGTTCTTC.

The rearrangement joins TRBV6-1 to TRBJ2-7; D may be TRBD1 (7 bases). The V and J ends lost 5 bases and 1 base respectively, with 18 bases between them. CDR3 length: 16 residues. Germline values: CDR1 MNHNS, CDR2 SASEGT. In nucleotides, the CDR3 is TGTGCCAGCAGTACGCGGCAGGGGGGCGGGTCCTACGAGCAGTACTTC. Its translation: CASSTRQGGGSYEQYF.

The V and J genes are TRBV20-1 and TRBJ2-7; D is unresolved. The CDR3 runs to 17 residues. CDR1 is DFQATT, CDR2 SNEGSKA, per germline (reference sequence). With 0 bases removed from V and 2 bases from J, the gap between germline ends came to 20 bases. The CDR3 protein is CSARDPTGLSSTYEQYF. CDR3 DNA: TGCAGTGCTAGAGACCCAACCGGATTATCCTCGACCTACGAGCAGTACTTC.

This clonotype was recorded at least ten times. The chain is built from TRBV20-1 and TRBJ1-4; D gene ambiguous. Germline-derived CDR1 and CDR2 are DFQATT and SNEGSKA (reference sequence). With 3 bases removed from V and 8 bases from J, the gap between germline ends came to 10 bases. This CDR3 has 12 amino acids. The CDR3 here is CSASSPKEKLFF. The CDR3 DNA reads TGCAGTGCTAGCTCACCGAAGGAAAAACTGTTTTTT.

This clonotype showed up just a few times. The gene calls are TRBV20-1 and TRBJ2-3, with D unresolved. Deletions cut 3 bases from V and 2 bases from J, with 9 bases between. The CDR3 is 13 amino acids. Germline CDR1 DFQATT, CDR2 SNEGSKA (reference sequence). The CDR3 DNA reads TGCAGTGCTAGGATAGTTTCCACAGATACGCAGTATTTT. Encoded protein: CSARIVSTDTQYF.

The rearrangement joins TRBV7-2 to TRBJ2-5; 10 bases line up with TRBD2. V lost 5 bases to trimming and J lost 5 bases; unmatched junction nucleotides: 8. The CDR3 is 15 residues long. The germline V gene encodes CDR1 SGHTA and CDR2 FQGNSA. CDR3 nucleotides: TGTGCCAGCAGCCAGCTAGCGGGAGTTCTTGAGACCCAGTACTTC. Translation: CASSQLAGVLETQYF.

V and J are TRBV9 and TRBJ2-1; 10 bases align to TRBD2. Unmatched junction bases numbered 11, after V lost 1 base and J lost 7 bases. The CDR3 length is 17 residues. Germline CDR1 reads SGDLS; CDR2 reads YYNGEE. The CDR3 bases are TGTGCCAGCAGCGTAACGGCTAGCGGGAGCCCCGTAAATGAGCAGTTCTTC. Protein sequence: CASSVTASGSPVNEQFF.

The V call is TRBV7-9, the J call TRBJ2-5; D is uncertain. CDR1 and CDR2 (germline): SEHNR, FQNEAQ (reference sequence). V gave up 3 bases and J gave up 2 bases, with 13 bases separating them. The CDR3 runs 15 residues. The CDR3 is CASSLGWTEQETQYF. In DNA form, the CDR3 reads TGTGCCAGCAGCTTGGGATGGACGGAGCAAGAGACCCAGTACTTC.

CDR3 in amino acids: CASSVDRVGGELFF. The CDR3 nucleotides are TGTGCCAGCAGCGTGGACAGGGTCGGCGGGGAGCTGTTTTTT. The chain couples TRBV11-2 to TRBJ2-2, with 8 positions matching TRBD1. CDR1 is SGHAT and CDR2 is FQNNGV in the germline V gene. CDR3 size: 14 residues. The ends lost 5 bases at V and 7 bases at J; junction bases unmatched: 6.